The 24 T cell receptor beta chains presented below share a single source sample, sequenced in a study of OX40 agonist ivuxolimab in advanced cancers. The data were produced by immunoSEQ multiplex PCR, yet TCRdb's version contains in-frame clones alone and is incomplete. The top ten hold 0.5% of the sample, which has some 95,000 clones, 87% seen once. Specimen: CD4+ or CD8+ T cells sorted from blood, collected in a trial of the OX40 agonist ivuxolimab. These receptors all stem from an adult with an advanced solid tumor such as melanoma, head and neck, liver or kidney cancer.

The genes are TRBV9 and TRBJ1-5; D is unresolved. The length of the CDR3 is 15 residues. Trimming removed 0 bases from V and 6 bases from J, with 13 bases in between. The germline V gene has CDR1 SGDLS and CDR2 YYNGEE. The CDR3 DNA follows: TGTGCCAGCAGCGTAGGGGCCACGGTCGGTCAGCCCCAGCATTTT. Its protein product is CASSVGATVGQPQHF.

The chain has TRBV7-2 and TRBJ2-7, with D unclear. The germline CDR1 and CDR2 sequences are SGHTA and FQGNSA. This CDR3 spans 14 amino acids. The V end was cut by 3 bases, the J end by 2 bases, with 11 bases between. The CDR3 nucleotides read TGTGCCAGCAGCTTCGTAGTGCAGACCTACGAGCAGTACTTC. Protein sequence: CASSFVVQTYEQYF.

In its sample, this clone was seen once. A read error may account for a junction end that differs from germline. The chain uses TRBV7-7 and TRBJ2-5; TRBD1 aligns across 7 bases. The CDR3 loop spans 15 amino acids. CDR1 is SSHAT, CDR2 FNYEAQ, per germline (reference sequence). The chain's CDR3 is CASSPNRGGQETQYF. The CDR3 region has the DNA TGTGCTAGCAGCCCGAACAGGGGTGGGCAAGAGACCCAGTACTTC.

The chain is built from TRBV9 and TRBJ2-7, with D tentatively TRBD1 or TRBD2 (5 bases each). The V gene lost 2 bases and the J gene lost 3 bases, with 15 bases spanning the gap. Looked up from germline, CDR1 is SGDLS and CDR2 is YYNGEE. The CDR3 totals 15 residues. This CDR3 reads CASSVSVGVIYEQYF. CDR3 nucleotide sequence: TGTGCCAGCAGCGTCTCAGTGGGGGTGATCTACGAGCAGTACTTC.

DNA for the CDR3: TGCAGCGTTGTTGGATTTGGGGGGACAGGGAATGGGGAGCAGTACTTC. Protein product: CSVVGFGGTGNGEQYF. The chain uses TRBV29-1 and TRBJ2-7; TRBD1 agrees at 9 bases. The CDR3 contains 16 residues. Germline assignment: CDR1 SQVTM and CDR2 ANQGSEA. The junction had 17 bases not matched to a gene; V was cut back by 4 bases and J by 7 bases.

The chain recombines TRBV11-2 with TRBJ1-2; the match to TRBD1 covers 7 bases. V gave up 5 bases and J gave up 7 bases; unmatched junction bases: 7. Per the germline V gene, CDR1 is SGHAT and CDR2 is FQNNGV. The CDR3 runs 13 residues. DNA of the CDR3: TGTGCCAGCAGCCCAACCCGGGACAGTGGCTACACCTTC. Protein: CASSPTRDSGYTF.

The rearrangement links TRBV10-3 to TRBJ1-2, with a weak D call TRBD1 (6 bases). With 6 bases removed from V and 3 bases from J, the gap between germline ends came to 8 bases. CDR3 length equals 12 residues. The germline gives CDR1 ENHRY, CDR2 SYGVKD. In DNA, the CDR3 is TGTGCCATCAGCGCAGGGGACTATGGCTACACCTTC. Its translation is CAISAGDYGYTF.

Note on this clone: Because it lacks the conserved phenylalanine or tryptophan at the end, this CDR3 is likely a read error. This chain links TRBV6-1 with TRBJ1-6; D is unresolved. Trimming shortened V by 6 bases and J by 8 bases, and 8 bases separated the two germline ends. The CDR3 contains 12 residues. Germline V gene lookup returns CDR1 MNHNS and CDR2 SASEGT. The CDR3 DNA reads as TGTGCCAGCAGGGCAATGGATTCACCCCTCCACCTT. Its translation: CASRAMDSPLHL.

This chain uses TRBV11-3 with TRBJ2-7; no definite D call. This CDR3 spans 13 amino acids. Germline CDR1 SGHNT, CDR2 YENEEA. Trimming shortened V by 5 bases and J by 0 bases, and 8 bases separated the two germline ends. The CDR3 region is CASSPGPSYEQYF. DNA for the CDR3: TGTGCCAGCAGCCCTGGGCCCTCCTACGAGCAGTACTTC.

The genes are TRBV13 and TRBJ2-5; weak D call: TRBD2 (5 bases). The CDR3 is made up of 14 amino acids. V was shortened by 2 bases and J by 5 bases, with 12 bases between the two germline ends. Per germline, CDR1 PRHDT and CDR2 FYEKMQ (reference sequence). CDR3 bases: TGTGCCAGCAGCTTACTCGCGTCGGGGGAGACCCAGTACTTC. This codes for CASSLLASGETQYF.

The chain carries TRBV11-2 and TRBJ2-7; TRBD2 might be the D (5 bases). Germline V lookup: CDR1 SGHAT, CDR2 FQNNGV. The V end lost 3 bases, the J end lost 6 bases, and 18 bases lay between the germline ends. The length of the CDR3 is 15 residues. The CDR3, as DNA: TGTGCCAGCAGCTTCCCGGCGGGTGGAGTTCGCGAGCAGTACTTC. This codes for CASSFPAGGVREQYF.

This rearrangement joins TRBV6-1 to TRBJ1-5, with D possibly matching TRBD1 (6 bases). CDR1 is MNHNS, CDR2 SASEGT, per germline. The CDR3 contains 15 residues. V gave up 4 bases and J gave up 3 bases, with 13 bases separating them. Here the CDR3 reads CASSVEQGNNQPQHF. Here the CDR3 DNA reads TGTGCCAGCAGTGTAGAGCAGGGGAACAATCAGCCCCAGCATTTT.

This chain links TRBV28 with TRBJ2-3; 8 bases agree with TRBD2. The CDR3 loop spans 16 amino acids. Germline-derived CDR1 and CDR2 are MDHEN and SYDVKM. Trimming removed 2 bases from V and 3 bases from J; junction bases left unmatched: 7. The CDR3 DNA reads as TGTGCCAGCAGTTTACCGGGACTAGTTCAGACAGATACGCAGTATTTT. Protein product: CASSLPGLVQTDTQYF.

The chain couples TRBV11-2 to TRBJ2-1, with 7 bases identical to TRBD2. The CDR3 covers 16 residues. Trimming removed 5 bases from V and 4 bases from J; junction bases left unmatched: 11. Germline CDR1 reads SGHAT; CDR2 reads FQNNGV. CDR3 protein: CASSPNGWGGYNEQFF. CDR3 nucleotide sequence: TGTGCCAGCAGCCCAAACGGTTGGGGGGGTTACAATGAGCAGTTCTTC.

J is TRBJ2-7 and V is TRBV5-8; 7 bases are shared with TRBD1. Germline V gene sequence: CDR1 SGHTS, CDR2 YDEGEE. The CDR3 sequence is 15 residues long. J was trimmed by 2 bases and V by 4 bases; bases with no gene match: 9. The CDR3 nucleotides read TGTGCCAGCAGCCGGACAGGCACGACTACCTACGAGCAGTACTTC. This encodes CASSRTGTTTYEQYF.

V gene TRBV5-1 combines with J gene TRBJ2-1; the D gene could be TRBD1 or TRBD2 (6 bases each). The CDR3 has 18 residues. Trimming pared 0 bases from V and 5 bases from J, leaving 21 bases between. Germline lookup yields CDR1 SGHRS and CDR2 YFSETQ. The CDR3 DNA follows: TGCGCCAGCAGCTTGGCTCGTGGGGGGCGTACAGTCGACAATGAGCAGTTCTTC. Translated, it gives CASSLARGGRTVDNEQFF. The full variable domain, with the rest looked up from reference TRBV5-1 and TRBJ2-1, is KAGVTQTPRYLIKTRGQQVTLSCSPISGHRSVSWYQQTPGQGLQFLFEYFSETQRNKGNFPGRFSGRQFSNSRSEMNVSTLELGDSALYLCASSLARGGRTVDNEQFFGPGTRLTVL.

The gene calls are TRBV19 and TRBJ1-5; 7 bases line up with TRBD1. The length of the CDR3 is 15 residues. Germline lookup yields CDR1 LNHDA and CDR2 SQIVND (reference sequence). Losses at the gene ends were 3 bases for V and 3 bases for J; bases not matched to a gene: 5. The CDR3 bases are TGTGCCAGTAGTATTCCGACAGGGCTCAATCAGCCCCAGCATTTT. Translated: CASSIPTGLNQPQHF. The full variable domain, completed using reference TRBV19 and TRBJ1-5, is DGGITQSPKYLFRKEGQNVTLSCEQNLNHDAMYWYRQDPGQGLRLIYYSQIVNDFQKGDIAEGYSVSREKKESFPLTVTSAQKNPTAFYLCASSIPTGLNQPQHFGDGTRLSIL.

This chain connects TRBV6-5 to TRBJ1-2; maybe TRBD1 (5 bases). V lost 7 bases to trimming and J lost 7 bases, with 16 bases between them. The germline gives CDR1 MNHEY, CDR2 SVGAGI. The CDR3 has 13 amino acids. The CDR3 region is CASNLHQGSGYTF. The CDR3 coding sequence is TGTGCCAGCAACCTCCACCAGGGTAGTGGCTACACCTTC.

The rearrangement uses TRBV10-3 and TRBJ2-7; 7 nucleotides line up with TRBD1. The CDR3 is 15 amino acids. V lost 1 base and J lost 6; bases outside the gene matches: 9. Germline values: CDR1 ENHRY, CDR2 SYGVKD. This CDR3 is CAISEFRGSGSEQYF. The DNA of the CDR3 is TGTGCCATCAGTGAGTTCAGGGGGTCTGGGTCCGAGCAGTACTTC.

The chain couples TRBV10-1 to TRBJ1-1; D is unresolved. The CDR3 is made up of 16 amino acids. Germline V gene data show CDR1 as WNHNN and CDR2 as SYGVQD (reference sequence). The V end was cut by 0 bases, the J end by 4 bases, with 15 bases between. The CDR3 loop is CASSESIGPRGTEAFF. Written as DNA, the CDR3 is TGCGCCAGCAGTGAGTCGATAGGGCCGAGAGGCACTGAAGCTTTCTTT.

The count of this clone is one. The rearrangement links TRBV18 to TRBJ1-6; D perhaps matches TRBD1 (5 bases). CDR3 length: 16 residues. The germline gives CDR1 KGHSH, CDR2 LQKENI. With 5 bases removed from V and 6 bases from J, the gap between germline ends came to 17 bases. The CDR3 reads CASSRGTRTFNSPLHF. As DNA, the CDR3 is TGTGCCAGCTCAAGGGGTACAAGGACTTTTAATTCACCCCTCCACTTT.

This chain connects TRBV5-1 to TRBJ2-2, with 7 positions matching TRBD1. CDR1 and CDR2 from the germline V gene are SGHRS and YFSETQ. J lost 7 bases, V lost 4 bases, and 7 bases had no gene match. There are 14 residues in the CDR3. The CDR3 spells CASSLRQGNGELFF. The CDR3 DNA follows: TGCGCCAGCAGCCTGAGACAGGGTAACGGGGAGCTGTTTTTT.

The rearrangement links TRBV16 to TRBJ1-5; TRBD1 is a possible D gene (5 bases). CDR1 is KGHSY, CDR2 FQNENV, per germline. The CDR3 has 15 residues. V was clipped by 1 base and J by 5 bases, with 12 bases between them. The CDR3 loop is CASSQLRRGHQPQHF. The CDR3 nucleotides read TGTGCCAGCAGCCAATTGCGCCGGGGACATCAGCCCCAGCATTTT.

This rearrangement joins TRBV10-3 to TRBJ1-2; the D is unclear. The CDR3 runs 13 residues. CDR1 is ENHRY, CDR2 SYGVKD, per germline. Trimming removed 3 bases at V and 5 bases at J, with 10 bases between. CDR3 sequence (DNA): TGTGCCATCAGTGACCACGGAGATTATGGCTACACCTTC. This translates into CAISDHGDYGYTF.